The source of this T cell receptor beta chain is a study of cytomegalovirus exposure and HLA in healthy donors. The study's findings and limits: High sensitivity and specificity were reportedly achieved when the classifier diagnosed cytomegalovirus status. An assumption of roughly uniform sequencing depth across donors underlay the presence/absence analyses.

Worth noting for this clone: Its antigen remains unknown.

The PCR was carried out with 60 Vbeta primers and 13 Jbeta primers. Method: immunoSEQ multiplex PCR; TCRdb's copy keeps in-frame clones and lacks some. Here the sample spans about 99,000 clones, 75% to 85% being singletons. This CDR3 spans 17 amino acids. Germline V gene lookup returns CDR1 SQVTM and CDR2 ANQGSEA. V shed 2 bases, J shed 1 base, and the junction held 6 bases outside the gene matches. Sequencing was carried out using PBMCs. The sequence derives from a woman aged 18-35 years in good health and CMV-seropositive. V is TRBV29-1 and J is TRBJ2-4; TRBD1 matches 12 bases. In nucleotides, the CDR3 is TGCAGCGTTGAACACCGGGGACAGGGGGCCGCCAAAAACATTCAGTACTTC. Its translation: CSVEHRGQGAAKNIQYF.